These T cell receptor beta chains were read from a single sample in a study of vaccination effects on CD4 cells after COVID-19. Produced via immunoSEQ multiplex PCR; TCRdb's table is partial and in-frame only. The sample carries some 77,000 clones, about 65% recorded once. Their target antigens are unknown. The sequencing used CD4+ T cells from PBMCs cultured with HCoV-OC43 spike peptides, collected before COVID-19 vaccination. These receptors came from a human donor who received a COVID-19 vaccine. Each CDR3 is given with its conserved first and last residue. D genes are given only for firm matches. Clone size is stated in some rows and not others, as once, few, many or a class when expanded.

TRBJ1-5,NA,NA,TRBV18,16,TGTGCCAGCTCACTGGGGGCCGGGACGAGCAATCAGCCCCAGCATTTT,CASSLGAGTSNQPQHF
TRBJ2-2,NA,NA,TRBV12-3/TRBV12-4,12,TGTGCCAGCAGCCGGGCGCCCGGGGAGCTGTTTTTT,CASSRAPGELFF
TRBJ2-3,NA,NA,TRBV6-5,15,TGTGCCAGCAGTTACAGGGGCCAGGGGACAGATACGCAGTATTTT,CASSYRGQGTDTQYF
TRBJ2-5,NA,TRBD2,TRBV25-1,17,TGTGCCAGCAGTGAGGTAGGGACTAGCGGGTACCAAGAGACCCAGTACTTC,CASSEVGTSGYQETQYF
TRBJ1-6,NA,NA,TRBV3-1/TRBV3-2,16,TGTGCCAGCAGCCAAGGCAGGGGTCTTTTCAATTCACCCCTCCACTTT,CASSQGRGLFNSPLHF
TRBJ1-2,NA,NA,TRBV28,14,TGTGCCAGCAGCCTGGTCGCCACTAACTATGGCTACACCTTC,CASSLVATNYGYTF
TRBJ2-1,NA,NA,TRBV6-5,13,TGTGCCAGCAGGGATGGCGGGCCGTATGAGCAGTTCTTC,CASRDGGPYEQFF
TRBJ1-1,NA,NA,TRBV12-3/TRBV12-4,13,TGTGCCAGCAGTTTAGAGGGTTCCACTGAAGCTTTCTTT,CASSLEGSTEAFF
TRBJ2-1,NA,TRBD2,TRBV14,17,TGTGCCAGCAGCCAACGCGGGGGGCTCCGCCCGATCAATGAGCAGTTCTTC,CASSQRGGLRPINEQFF
TRBJ1-1,NA,NA,TRBV7-9,13,TGTGCCAGCAGCTTAGACAGGAACACTGAAGCTTTCTTT,CASSLDRNTEAFF
TRBJ2-5,NA,NA,TRBV5-1,14,TGCGCCAGCAGCTACACAGGGTTTCAAGAGACCCAGTACTTC,CASSYTGFQETQYF
TRBJ2-5,once,NA,TRBV18,17,TGTGCCAGCTCACCACTGGGCAAGCGGGCGTACCAAGAGACCCAGTACTTC,CASSPLGKRAYQETQYF
TRBJ1-2,NA,TRBD1,TRBV28,13,TGTGCCAGCAACTCGGGACAGATCTATGGCTACACCTTC,CASNSGQIYGYTF
TRBJ1-1,NA,NA,TRBV29-1,11,TGCAGCGTCCTTATGAACACTGAAGCTTTCTTT,CSVLMNTEAFF
TRBJ2-3,NA,NA,TRBV6-2/TRBV6-3,14,TGTGCCAGCAGTTCCAGGACAAGCCAAGATACGCAGTATTTT,CASSSRTSQDTQYF
TRBJ1-2,few,NA,TRBV4-2,15,TGTGCCAGCAGCCAAGATCAGGCACTGAAGACTGGCTACACCTTC,CASSQDQALKTGYTF
TRBJ2-3,NA,NA,TRBV5-1,15,TGCGCCAGCAGCTTGGTCCCCGCAAGCACAGATACGCAGTATTTT,CASSLVPASTDTQYF
TRBJ1-5,NA,NA,TRBV18,12,TGTGCCAGCTCACCATTCCAACAGCCCCAGCATTTT,CASSPFQQPQHF
TRBJ1-2,few,NA,TRBV11-2,10,TGTGCCAGCAGCTTGGAGGGCTACACCTTC,CASSLEGYTF
TRBJ1-2,NA,NA,TRBV19,12,TGTGCCAGTAGTTCTTTCGCATATGGCTACACCTTC,CASSSFAYGYTF
TRBJ2-2,NA,TRBD2,TRBV27,14,TGTGCCAGCAGCTCTCTAGCGGGGACCGGGGAGCTGTTTTTT,CASSSLAGTGELFF
TRBJ2-1,NA,NA,TRBV5-1,15,TGCGCCAGCAGCTTGGCCCCGGTCTCCTACAATGAGCAGTTCTTC,CASSLAPVSYNEQFF
TRBJ1-5,NA,NA,TRBV12-3/TRBV12-4,13,TGTGCCAGCAGTCCCCTGGGAGATCAGCCCCAGCATTTT,CASSPLGDQPQHF
TRBJ2-2,NA,NA,TRBV2,13,TGTGCCAGCGGGGGCAGGGAACCCGGGGAGCTGTTTTTT,CASGGREPGELFF
TRBJ1-3,NA,NA,TRBV12-3/TRBV12-4,13,TGTGCCAGCAGCTTGAGGGCTGGAAACACCATATATTTT,CASSLRAGNTIYF
TRBJ2-1,NA,TRBD1,TRBV29-1,13,TGCAGCGTTTCCGGGACAGTCAACAATGAGCAGTTCTTC,CSVSGTVNNEQFF
TRBJ2-1,NA,NA,TRBV7-2,14,TGTGCCAGCAGCTCACAACTACAGGGTGGTGAGCAGTTCTTC,CASSSQLQGGEQFF
TRBJ1-1,once,NA,TRBV19,15,TGTGCCAGCAAAGAGGGGTGGGGGTTCAGCACTGAAGCTTTCTTT,CASKEGWGFSTEAFF
TRBJ1-1,NA,NA,TRBV4-2,16,TGTGCCAGCAGCCAAGCTACCGGACGCCCGAACACTGAAGCTTTCTTT,CASSQATGRPNTEAFF
TRBJ1-2,once,NA,TRBV6-6,13,TGTGCCAGCACCACACGGGATTTGGATGGCTACACCTTC,CASTTRDLDGYTF
TRBJ1-4,NA,NA,TRBV19,15,TGTGCCACATCGGCCCCCGGGGGGGTGGCGGAAAAACTGTTTTTT,CATSAPGGVAEKLFF
TRBJ2-2,NA,TRBD2,TRBV5-4,18,TGTGCCAGCAGCTTGGGATCTAGCGGGGGGGCCGTCACCGGGGAGCTGTTTTTT,CASSLGSSGGAVTGELFF
TRBJ2-2,few,NA,TRBV4-1,17,TGCGCCAGCAGCCAAGCTTTGGTTTTAACGAACACCGGGGAGCTGTTTTTT,CASSQALVLTNTGELFF
TRBJ1-1,NA,TRBD1,TRBV6-6,12,TGTGCCAGCAGTTACTCGACAGGGGACGCTTTCTTT,CASSYSTGDAFF
TRBJ1-5,NA,TRBD1,TRBV6-6,15,TGTGCCAGCATGCGGGAACAGGGGGGCAATCAGCCCCAGCATTTT,CASMREQGGNQPQHF
TRBJ2-5,NA,NA,TRBV7-2,14,TGTGCCAGCAGCTTAGGTGGGGGACTAGAGACCCAGTACTTC,CASSLGGGLETQYF
TRBJ2-2,NA,TRBD2,TRBV7-3,15,TGTGCCAGCAGCCCGGGACTAGCGTCCACCGGGGAGCTGTTTTTT,CASSPGLASTGELFF
TRBJ2-1,NA,NA,TRBV5-1,13,TGCGCCAGCAGCTTGGGCTCCTACAATGAGCAGTTCTTC,CASSLGSYNEQFF
TRBJ1-5,few,TRBD1,TRBV18,17,TGTGCCAGCTCACCGACGGGACAGGGGAGGGCCAATCAGCCCCAGCATTTT,CASSPTGQGRANQPQHF
TRBJ1-5,NA,NA,TRBV28,14,TGTGCCAGCAGTTTAGGAGGGAGCAATCAGCCCCAGCATTTT,CASSLGGSNQPQHF
TRBJ1-2,NA,NA,TRBV9,13,TGTGCCAGCAGCCCAGAGTTTAACTATGGCTACACCTTC,CASSPEFNYGYTF